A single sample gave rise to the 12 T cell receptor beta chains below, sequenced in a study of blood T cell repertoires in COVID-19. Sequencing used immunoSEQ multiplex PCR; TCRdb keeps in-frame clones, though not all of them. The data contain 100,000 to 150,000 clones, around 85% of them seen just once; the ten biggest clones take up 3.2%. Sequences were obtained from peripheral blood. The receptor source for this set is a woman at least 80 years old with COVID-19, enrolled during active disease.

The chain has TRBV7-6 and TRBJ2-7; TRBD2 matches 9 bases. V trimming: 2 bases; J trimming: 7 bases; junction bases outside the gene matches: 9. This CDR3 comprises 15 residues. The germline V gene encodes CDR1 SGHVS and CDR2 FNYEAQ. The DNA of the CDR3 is TGTGCCAGCAGCTTATTCGCGGGAGGGCCGAGTGAGCAGTACTTC. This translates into CASSLFAGGPSEQYF.

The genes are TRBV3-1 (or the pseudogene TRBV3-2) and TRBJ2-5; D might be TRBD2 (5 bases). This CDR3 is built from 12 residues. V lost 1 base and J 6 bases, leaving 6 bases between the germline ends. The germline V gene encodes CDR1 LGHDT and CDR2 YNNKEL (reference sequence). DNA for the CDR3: TGTGCCAGCAGCCAAGGCGGGCAGACCCAGTACTTC. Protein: CASSQGGQTQYF.

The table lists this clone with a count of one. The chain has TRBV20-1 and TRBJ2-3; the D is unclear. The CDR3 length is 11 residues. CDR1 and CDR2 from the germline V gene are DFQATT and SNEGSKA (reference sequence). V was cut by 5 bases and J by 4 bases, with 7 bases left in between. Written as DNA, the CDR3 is TGCAGTGCTCTACAGTCAGATACGCAGTATTTT. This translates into CSALQSDTQYF.

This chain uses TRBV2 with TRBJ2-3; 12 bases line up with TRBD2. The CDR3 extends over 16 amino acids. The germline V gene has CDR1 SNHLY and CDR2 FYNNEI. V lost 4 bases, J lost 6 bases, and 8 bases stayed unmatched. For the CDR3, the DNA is TGTGCCAGCAGTGCGGGACTAGCGGGCGTTAAGGATACGCAGTATTTT. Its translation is CASSAGLAGVKDTQYF.

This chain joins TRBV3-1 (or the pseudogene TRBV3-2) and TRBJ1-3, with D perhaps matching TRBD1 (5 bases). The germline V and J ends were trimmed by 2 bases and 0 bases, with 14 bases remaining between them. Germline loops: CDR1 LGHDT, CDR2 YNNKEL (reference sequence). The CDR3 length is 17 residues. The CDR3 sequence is CASSQSGGGTSGNTIYF. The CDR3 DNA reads TGTGCCAGCAGCCAATCGGGGGGGGGTACCTCTGGAAACACCATATATTTT.

CDR3 DNA sequence: TGTGCCAGCAGCTTAGACTGGGGGGGCTACGAGCAGTACTTC. As protein: CASSLDWGGYEQYF. The gene calls are TRBV7-2 and TRBJ2-7, with 7 bases matching TRBD2. The V segment lost 1 base and the J segment 3 bases; nucleotides outside the gene matches: 3. CDR1 is SGHTA, CDR2 FQGNSA, per germline. CDR3 length: 14 residues.

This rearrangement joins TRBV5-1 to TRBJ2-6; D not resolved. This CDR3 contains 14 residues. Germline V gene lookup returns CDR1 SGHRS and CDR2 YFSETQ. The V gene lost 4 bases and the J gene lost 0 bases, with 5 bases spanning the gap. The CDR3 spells CASSLPSGANVLTF. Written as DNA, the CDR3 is TGCGCCAGCAGCCTCCCCTCTGGGGCCAACGTCCTGACTTTC.

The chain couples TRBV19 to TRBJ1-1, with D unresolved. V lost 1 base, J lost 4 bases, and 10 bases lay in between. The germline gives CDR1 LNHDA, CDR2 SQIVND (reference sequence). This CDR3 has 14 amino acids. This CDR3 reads CASSIGLYVTEAFF. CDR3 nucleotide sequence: TGTGCCAGTAGTATAGGCCTCTATGTCACTGAAGCTTTCTTT.

CDR3 in amino acids: CASTTGQTDTQYF. DNA of the CDR3: TGTGCCAGCACCACCGGACAGACAGATACGCAGTATTTT. The V call is TRBV2, the J call TRBJ2-3; possibly TRBD1 for D (6 bases). The CDR3 extends over 13 amino acids. The ends were cut back, 7 bases at V and 3 bases at J, with 11 bases in the middle. Germline V gene lookup returns CDR1 SNHLY and CDR2 FYNNEI.

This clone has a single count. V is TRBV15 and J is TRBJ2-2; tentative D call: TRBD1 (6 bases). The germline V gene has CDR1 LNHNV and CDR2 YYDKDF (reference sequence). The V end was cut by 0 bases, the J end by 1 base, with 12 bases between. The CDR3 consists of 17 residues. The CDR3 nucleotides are TGTGCCACCAGCAGAGATCAGTACAGGGAGAACACCGGGGAGCTGTTTTTT. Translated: CATSRDQYRENTGELFF.

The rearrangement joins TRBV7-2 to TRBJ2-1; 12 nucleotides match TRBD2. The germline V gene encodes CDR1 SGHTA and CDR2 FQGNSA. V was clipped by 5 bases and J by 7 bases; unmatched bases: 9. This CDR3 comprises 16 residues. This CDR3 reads CASSRDLAGGWNEQFF. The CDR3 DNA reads TGTGCCAGCAGCAGAGACCTAGCGGGAGGGTGGAATGAGCAGTTCTTC. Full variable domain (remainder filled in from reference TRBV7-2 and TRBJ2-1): GAGVSQSPSNKVTEKGKDVELRCDPISGHTALYWYRQSLGQGLEFLIYFQGNSAPDKSGLPSDRFSAERTGGSVSTLTIQRTQQEDSAVYLCASSRDLAGGWNEQFFGPGTRLTVL.

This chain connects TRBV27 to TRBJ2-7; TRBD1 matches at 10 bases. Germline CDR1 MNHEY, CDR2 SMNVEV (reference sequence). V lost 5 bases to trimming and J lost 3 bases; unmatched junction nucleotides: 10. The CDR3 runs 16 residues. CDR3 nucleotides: TGTGCCAGCAGTGGAACCGGGACAGGGGTATTCTACGAGCAGTACTTC. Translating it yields CASSGTGTGVFYEQYF.